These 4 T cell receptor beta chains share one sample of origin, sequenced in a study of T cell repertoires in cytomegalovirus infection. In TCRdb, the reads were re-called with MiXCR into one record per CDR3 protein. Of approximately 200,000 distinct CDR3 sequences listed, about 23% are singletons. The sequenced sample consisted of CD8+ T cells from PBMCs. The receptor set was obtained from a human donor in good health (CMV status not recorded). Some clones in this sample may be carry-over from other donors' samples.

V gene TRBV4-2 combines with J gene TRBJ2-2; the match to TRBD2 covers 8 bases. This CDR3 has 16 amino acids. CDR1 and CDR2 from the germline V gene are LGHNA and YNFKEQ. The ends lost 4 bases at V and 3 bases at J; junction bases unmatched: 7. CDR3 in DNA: TGTGCCAGCAGCCTTGCGGGGGGCCAGGACACCGGGGAGCTGTTTTTT. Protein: CASSLAGGQDTGELFF.

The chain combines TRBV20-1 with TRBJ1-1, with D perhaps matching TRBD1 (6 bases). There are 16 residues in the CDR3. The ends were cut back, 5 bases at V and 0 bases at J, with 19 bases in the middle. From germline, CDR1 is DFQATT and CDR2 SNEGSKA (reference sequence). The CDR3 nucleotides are TGCAGTGCTGGAGGGGGAATACAGATCATGAACACTGAAGCTTTCTTT. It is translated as CSAGGGIQIMNTEAFF.

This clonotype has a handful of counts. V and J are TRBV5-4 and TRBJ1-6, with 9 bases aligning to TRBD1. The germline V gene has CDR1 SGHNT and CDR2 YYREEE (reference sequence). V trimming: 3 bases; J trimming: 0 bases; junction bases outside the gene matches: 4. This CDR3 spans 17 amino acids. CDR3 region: CASSSGTGRSYNSPLHF. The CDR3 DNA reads TGTGCCAGCAGCTCGGGGACAGGGCGCTCCTATAATTCACCCCTCCACTTT.

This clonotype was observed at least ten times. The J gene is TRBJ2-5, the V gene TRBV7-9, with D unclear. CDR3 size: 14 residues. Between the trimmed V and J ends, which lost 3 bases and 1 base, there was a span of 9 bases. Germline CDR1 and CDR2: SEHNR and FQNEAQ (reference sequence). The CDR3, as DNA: TGTGCCAGCAGCTTTGACGGTTCCCAAGAGACCCAGTACTTC. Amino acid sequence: CASSFDGSQETQYF.